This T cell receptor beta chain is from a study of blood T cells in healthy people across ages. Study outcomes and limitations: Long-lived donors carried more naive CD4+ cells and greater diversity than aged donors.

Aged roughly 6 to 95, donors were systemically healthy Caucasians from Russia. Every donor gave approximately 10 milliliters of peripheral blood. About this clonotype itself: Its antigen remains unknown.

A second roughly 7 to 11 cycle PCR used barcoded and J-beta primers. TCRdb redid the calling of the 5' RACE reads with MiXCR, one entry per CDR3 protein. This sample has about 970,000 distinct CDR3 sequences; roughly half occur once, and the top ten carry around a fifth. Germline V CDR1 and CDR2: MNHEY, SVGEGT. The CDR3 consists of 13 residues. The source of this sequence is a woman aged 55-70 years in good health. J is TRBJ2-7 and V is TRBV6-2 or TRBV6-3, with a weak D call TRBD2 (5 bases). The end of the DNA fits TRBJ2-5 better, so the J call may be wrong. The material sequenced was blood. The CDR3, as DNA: TGTGCCAGTACCCAGCTCCCCGGGAAGACCCAGTACTTC. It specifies CASTQLPGKTQYF.